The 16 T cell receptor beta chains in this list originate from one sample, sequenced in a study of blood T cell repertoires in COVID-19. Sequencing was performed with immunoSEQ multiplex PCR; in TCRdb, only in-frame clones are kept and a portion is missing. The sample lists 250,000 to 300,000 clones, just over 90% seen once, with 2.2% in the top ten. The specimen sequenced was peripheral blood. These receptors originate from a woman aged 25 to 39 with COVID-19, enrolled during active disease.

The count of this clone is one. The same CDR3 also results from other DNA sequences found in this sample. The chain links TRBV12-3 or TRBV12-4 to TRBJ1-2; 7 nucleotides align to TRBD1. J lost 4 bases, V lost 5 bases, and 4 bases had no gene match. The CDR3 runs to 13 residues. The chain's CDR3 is CASSPGTAYGYTF. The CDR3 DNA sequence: TGTGCCAGCAGTCCTGGGACAGCCTATGGCTACACCTTC.

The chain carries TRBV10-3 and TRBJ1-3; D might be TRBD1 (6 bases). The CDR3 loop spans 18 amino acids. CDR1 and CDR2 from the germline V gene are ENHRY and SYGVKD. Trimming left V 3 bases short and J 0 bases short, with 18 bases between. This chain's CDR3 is CAISDPRQEYLSGNTIYF. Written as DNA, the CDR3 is TGTGCCATCAGTGACCCCAGACAGGAATACCTCTCTGGAAACACCATATATTTT.

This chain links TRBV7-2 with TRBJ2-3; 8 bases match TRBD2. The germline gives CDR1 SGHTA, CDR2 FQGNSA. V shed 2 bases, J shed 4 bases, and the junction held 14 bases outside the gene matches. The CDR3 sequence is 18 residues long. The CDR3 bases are TGTGCCAGCAGCTTACTTCCAACTCGGGCGGGAGGACCAGATACGCAGTATTTT. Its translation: CASSLLPTRAGGPDTQYF. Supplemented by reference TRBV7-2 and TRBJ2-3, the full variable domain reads GAGVSQSPSNKVTEKGKDVELRCDPISGHTALYWYRQSLGQGLEFLIYFQGNSAPDKSGLPSDRFSAERTGGSVSTLTIQRTQQEDSAVYLCASSLLPTRAGGPDTQYFGPGTRLTVL.

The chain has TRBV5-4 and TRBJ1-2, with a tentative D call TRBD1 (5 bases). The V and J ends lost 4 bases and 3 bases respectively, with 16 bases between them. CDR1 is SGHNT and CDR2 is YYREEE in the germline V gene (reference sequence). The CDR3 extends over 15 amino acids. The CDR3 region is CASSRRDGGDYGYTF. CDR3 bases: TGTGCCAGCAGCCGAAGGGACGGAGGGGACTATGGCTACACCTTC.

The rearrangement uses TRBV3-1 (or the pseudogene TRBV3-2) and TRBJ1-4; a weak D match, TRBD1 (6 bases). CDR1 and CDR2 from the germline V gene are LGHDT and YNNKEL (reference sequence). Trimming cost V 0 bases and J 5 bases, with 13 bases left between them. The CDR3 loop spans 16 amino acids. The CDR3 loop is CASSQEWDTRNEKLFF. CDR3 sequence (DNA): TGTGCCAGCAGCCAAGAATGGGACACACGCAATGAAAAACTGTTTTTT.

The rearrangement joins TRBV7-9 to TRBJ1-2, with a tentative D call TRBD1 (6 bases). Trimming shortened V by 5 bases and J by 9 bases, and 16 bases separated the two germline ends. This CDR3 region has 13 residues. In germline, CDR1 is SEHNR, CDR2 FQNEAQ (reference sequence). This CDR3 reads CASSLGQGLSYTF. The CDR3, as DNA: TGTGCCAGCAGCCTGGGGCAGGGGTTGAGCTACACCTTC.

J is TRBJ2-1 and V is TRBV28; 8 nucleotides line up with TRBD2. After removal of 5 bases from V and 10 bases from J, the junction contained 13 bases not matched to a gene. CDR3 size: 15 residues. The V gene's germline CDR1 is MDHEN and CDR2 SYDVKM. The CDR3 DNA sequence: TGTGCCAGCAGTCCTCCGGCGGGAGGCCCCGGGGAGCAGTTCTTC. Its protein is CASSPPAGGPGEQFF.

The CDR3 loop reads CASSPGEGGDTEAFF. The CDR3 DNA reads TGTGCCAGCTCACCAGGTGAAGGGGGGGACACTGAAGCTTTCTTT. V usage is TRBV18 and J usage is TRBJ1-1; D is possibly TRBD1 (6 bases). The V gene's germline CDR1 is KGHSH and CDR2 LQKENI. The CDR3 consists of 15 residues. Trimming left V 2 bases short and J 3 bases short, with 13 bases between.

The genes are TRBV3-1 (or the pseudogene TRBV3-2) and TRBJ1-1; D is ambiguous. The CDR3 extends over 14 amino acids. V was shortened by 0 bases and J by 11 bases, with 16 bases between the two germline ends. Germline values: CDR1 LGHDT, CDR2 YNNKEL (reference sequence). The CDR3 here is CASSQDLVGGGAFF. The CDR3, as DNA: TGTGCCAGCAGCCAAGATCTGGTTGGAGGCGGGGCTTTCTTT.

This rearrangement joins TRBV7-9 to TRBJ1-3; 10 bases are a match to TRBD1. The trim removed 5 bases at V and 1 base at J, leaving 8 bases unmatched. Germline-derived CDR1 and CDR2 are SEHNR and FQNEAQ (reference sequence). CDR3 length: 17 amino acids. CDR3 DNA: TGTGCCAGCAGCACTATAATGGGACAGGGGTCTGGAAACACCATATATTTT. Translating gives CASSTIMGQGSGNTIYF.

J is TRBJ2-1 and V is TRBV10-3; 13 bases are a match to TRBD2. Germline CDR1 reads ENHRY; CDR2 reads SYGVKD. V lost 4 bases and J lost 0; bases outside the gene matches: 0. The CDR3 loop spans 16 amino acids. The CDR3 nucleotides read TGTGCCATCAGTGGGACTAGCGGGAGCTCCTACAATGAGCAGTTCTTC. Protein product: CAISGTSGSSYNEQFF.

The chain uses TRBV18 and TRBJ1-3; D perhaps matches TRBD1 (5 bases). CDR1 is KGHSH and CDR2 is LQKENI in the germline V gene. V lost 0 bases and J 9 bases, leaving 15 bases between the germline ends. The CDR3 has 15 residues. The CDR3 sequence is CASSPPGLMSTTIYF. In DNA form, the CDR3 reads TGTGCCAGCTCACCACCGGGGCTTATGAGTACCACCATATATTTT.

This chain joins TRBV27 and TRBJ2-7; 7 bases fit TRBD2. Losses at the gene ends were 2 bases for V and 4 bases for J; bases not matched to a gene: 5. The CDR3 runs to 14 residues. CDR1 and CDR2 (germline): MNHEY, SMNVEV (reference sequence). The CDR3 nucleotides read TGTGCCAGCAGTTTAGCGGGAGAATCGTACGAGCAGTACTTC. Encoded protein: CASSLAGESYEQYF.

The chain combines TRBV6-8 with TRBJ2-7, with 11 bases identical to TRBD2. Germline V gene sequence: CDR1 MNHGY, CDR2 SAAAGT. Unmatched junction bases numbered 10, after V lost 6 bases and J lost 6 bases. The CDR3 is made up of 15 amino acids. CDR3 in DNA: TGTGCCAGCAGGCCGACTAGCGGGACTATAATCGAGCAGTACTTC. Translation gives CASRPTSGTIIEQYF.

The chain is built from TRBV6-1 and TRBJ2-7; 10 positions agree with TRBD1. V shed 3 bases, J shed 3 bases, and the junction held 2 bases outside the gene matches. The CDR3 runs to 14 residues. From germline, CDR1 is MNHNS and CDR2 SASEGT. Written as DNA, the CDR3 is TGTGCCAGCAGTGACCGGGACAGGGGCTACGAGCAGTACTTC. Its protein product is CASSDRDRGYEQYF.

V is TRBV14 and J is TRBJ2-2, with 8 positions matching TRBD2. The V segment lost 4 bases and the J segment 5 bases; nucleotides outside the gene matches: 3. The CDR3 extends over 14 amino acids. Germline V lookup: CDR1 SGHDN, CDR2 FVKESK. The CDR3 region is CASSRAGGTGELFF. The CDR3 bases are TGTGCCAGCAGCCGGGCGGGAGGAACCGGGGAGCTGTTTTTT.